This T cell receptor (beta chain) is drawn from a study of blood T cell repertoires in COVID-19. Study details: Researchers got acute and convalescent COVID-19 samples from the United States, Italy and Spain. Sources were T cells, B-cell-depleted T cells, or PBMCs; the material itself was cDNA or gDNA.

The V gene's germline CDR1 is SEHNR and CDR2 FQNEAQ (reference sequence). V was pared by 5 bases and J by 2 bases, with 5 bases of the junction left unmatched. The CDR3 spans 15 residues. As processed by the authors: Estimated nucleated cell counts came from reference gene primer amplification. The protocol was immunoSEQ multiplex PCR, while the TCRdb copy is restricted to in-frame clones and leaves out a portion. From that table come the V and J calls and clone size; the DNA was used to work out D and trimming. Here the sample spans 150,000 to 200,000 clones, over 75% being singletons. The sequence derives from a human donor in a cohort sampled during active COVID-19. The rearrangement links TRBV7-9 to TRBJ1-5; TRBD1 agrees at 8 bases. Material for sequencing was peripheral blood. The CDR3 bases are TGTGCCAGCAGCCGGACAGGGACGGGCAATCAGCCCCAGCATTTT. It specifies CASSRTGTGNQPQHF. The variable domain in full, with the rest retrieved from reference TRBV7-9 and TRBJ1-5, is DTGVSQNPRHKITKRGQNVTFRCDPISEHNRLYWYRQTLGQGPEFLTYFQNEAQLEKSRLLSDRFSAERPKGSFSTLEIQRTEQGDSAMYLCASSRTGTGNQPQHFGDGTRLSIL.